This TCR beta chain stems from a study of control samples from healthy donors and cancer patients. This clone was found a few times. Sequenced by immunoSEQ multiplex PCR; TCRdb stores in-frame clones only, minus some. The table has approximately 140,000 clones, approximately 93% seen once. Germline V gene data show CDR1 as MNHEY and CDR2 as SMNVEV (reference sequence). V gave up 3 bases and J gave up 6 bases, with 11 bases separating them. The CDR3 runs 13 residues. The chain combines TRBV27 with TRBJ1-2, with D unresolved. Material: blood. The sequence derives from a man in his late teens or twenties in good health. CDR3 in amino acids: CASSFPSGNGYTF. CDR3 in DNA: TGTGCCAGCAGTTTTCCTTCCGGGAATGGCTACACCTTC.